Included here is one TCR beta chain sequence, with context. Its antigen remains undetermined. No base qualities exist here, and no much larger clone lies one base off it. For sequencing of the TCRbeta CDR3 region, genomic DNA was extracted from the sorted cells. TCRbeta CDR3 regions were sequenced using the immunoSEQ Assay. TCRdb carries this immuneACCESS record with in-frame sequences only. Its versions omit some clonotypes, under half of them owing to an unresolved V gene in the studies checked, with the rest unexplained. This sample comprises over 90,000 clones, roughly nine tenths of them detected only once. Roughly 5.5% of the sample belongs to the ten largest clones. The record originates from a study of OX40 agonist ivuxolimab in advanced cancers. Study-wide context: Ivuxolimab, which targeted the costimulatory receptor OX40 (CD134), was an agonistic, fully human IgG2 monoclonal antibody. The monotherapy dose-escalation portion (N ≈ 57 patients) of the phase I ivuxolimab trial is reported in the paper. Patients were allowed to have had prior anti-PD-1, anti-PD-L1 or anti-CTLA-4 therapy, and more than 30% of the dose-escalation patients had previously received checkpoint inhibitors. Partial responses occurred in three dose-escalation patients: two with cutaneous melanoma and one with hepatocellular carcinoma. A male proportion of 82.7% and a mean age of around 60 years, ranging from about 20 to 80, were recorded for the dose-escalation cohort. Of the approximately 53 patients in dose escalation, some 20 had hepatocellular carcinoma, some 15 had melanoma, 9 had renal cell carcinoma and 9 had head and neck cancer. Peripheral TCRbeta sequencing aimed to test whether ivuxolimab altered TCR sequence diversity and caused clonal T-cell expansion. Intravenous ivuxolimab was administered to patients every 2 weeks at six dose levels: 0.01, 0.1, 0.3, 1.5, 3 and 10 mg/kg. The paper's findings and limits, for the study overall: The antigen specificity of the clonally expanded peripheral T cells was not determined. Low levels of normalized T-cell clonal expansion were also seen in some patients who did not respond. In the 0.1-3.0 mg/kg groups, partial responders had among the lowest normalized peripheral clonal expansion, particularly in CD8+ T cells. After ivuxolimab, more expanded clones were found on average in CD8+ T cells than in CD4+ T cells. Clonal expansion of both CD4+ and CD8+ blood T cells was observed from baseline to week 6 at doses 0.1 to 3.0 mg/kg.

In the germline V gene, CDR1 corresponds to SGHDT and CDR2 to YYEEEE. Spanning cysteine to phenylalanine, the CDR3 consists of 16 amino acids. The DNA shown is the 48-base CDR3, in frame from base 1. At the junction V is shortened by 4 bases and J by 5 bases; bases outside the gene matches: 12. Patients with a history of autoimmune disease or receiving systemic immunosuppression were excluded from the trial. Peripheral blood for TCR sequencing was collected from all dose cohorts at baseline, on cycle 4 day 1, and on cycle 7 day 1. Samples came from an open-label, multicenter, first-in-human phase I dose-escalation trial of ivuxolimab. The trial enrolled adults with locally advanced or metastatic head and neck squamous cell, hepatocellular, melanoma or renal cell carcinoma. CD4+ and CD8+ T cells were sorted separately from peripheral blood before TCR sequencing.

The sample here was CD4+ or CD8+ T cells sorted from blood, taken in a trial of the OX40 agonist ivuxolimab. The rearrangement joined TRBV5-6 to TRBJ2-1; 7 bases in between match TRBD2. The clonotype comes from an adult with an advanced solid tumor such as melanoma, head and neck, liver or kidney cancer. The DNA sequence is TGTGCCAGCAGCATTTCCGGGACTAACCTTCACAATGAGCAGTTCTTC. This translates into CASSISGTNLHNEQFF.